The 30 T cell receptor beta chains below come from one sample, sequenced in a study of graft-versus-host responses after intestinal transplantation. TCRdb keeps only in-frame clones here, not all; method: immunoSEQ multiplex PCR. The sample contains 95,000 to 130,000 clones, 90% of which appear only once. Their specific antigens are unknown. The source material was unstimulated CD4+ T cells sorted from spleen or lymph node cells, sampled before intestinal transplant. Receptors originate from a human donor who received an intestinal transplant.

This clone was observed a handful of times. The CDR3 region has the DNA TGTGCCAGCAGTTACTTCCCCGGGATCTATGGCTACACCTTC. Translated, it gives CASSYFPGIYGYTF. The chain combines TRBV6-5 with TRBJ1-2; no clear D gene. V was clipped by 1 base and J by 4 bases, with 10 bases between them. This CDR3 has 14 residues. The germline gives CDR1 MNHEY, CDR2 SVGAGI.

The V gene is TRBV7-9, the J gene TRBJ2-7; the D is unclear. Germline CDR1 SEHNR, CDR2 FQNEAQ (reference sequence). V was shortened by 2 bases and J by 6 bases, with 5 bases between the two germline ends. The CDR3 extends over 11 amino acids. The CDR3 loop is CASSLFIEQYF. CDR3 nucleotide sequence: TGTGCCAGCAGCTTATTCATCGAGCAGTACTTC.

The table lists this clone with a count of one. V and J are TRBV19 and TRBJ2-1, with TRBD1 matching 9 bases. This CDR3 contains 16 residues. The trim removed 0 bases at V and 6 bases at J, leaving 6 bases unmatched. Germline V CDR1 and CDR2: LNHDA, SQIVND (reference sequence). The CDR3 spells CASSIDGGTGSNEQFF. The DNA for the CDR3 is TGTGCCAGTAGTATAGATGGCGGGACAGGGTCCAATGAGCAGTTCTTC.

This sequence joins TRBV29-1 and TRBJ2-1; D possibly corresponds to TRBD1 (7 bases). The CDR3 consists of 13 residues. In germline, CDR1 is SQVTM, CDR2 ANQGSEA. V was pared by 0 bases and J by 9 bases, with 12 bases between. For the CDR3, the DNA is TGCAGCGTTGAAGATCTTCAGGGGGGTGAGCAGTTCTTC. It encodes CSVEDLQGGEQFF.

The chain employs TRBV2 and TRBJ1-2; 7 bases line up with TRBD1. Trimming cost V 6 bases and J 4 bases; bases outside gene matches: 2. CDR3 length: 12 residues. Looked up from germline, CDR1 is SNHLY and CDR2 is FYNNEI. CDR3 sequence (DNA): TGTGCCAGCAGGGACAGGAGCTATGGCTACACCTTC. Its protein product is CASRDRSYGYTF.

This sequence joins TRBV19 and TRBJ2-7; 8 nucleotides match TRBD1. V shed 4 bases, J shed 2 bases, and the junction held 13 bases outside the gene matches. This CDR3 contains 17 residues. From germline, CDR1 is LNHDA and CDR2 SQIVND (reference sequence). The CDR3 here is CASSTPRTGIGPYEQYF. DNA for the CDR3: TGTGCCAGTAGTACCCCGCGGACAGGGATTGGGCCCTACGAGCAGTACTTC.

This rearrangement joins TRBV5-1 to TRBJ2-2, with 10 nucleotides matching TRBD2. Unmatched junction bases numbered 5, after V lost 0 bases and J lost 6 bases. CDR3 size: 16 residues. Looked up from germline, CDR1 is SGHRS and CDR2 is YFSETQ. In nucleotides, the CDR3 is TGCGCCAGCAGCTTGGCCGCTAGCGGGAGATCCGGGGAGCTGTTTTTT. It codes for CASSLAASGRSGELFF.

The rearrangement uses TRBV20-1 and TRBJ2-7, with a tentative D call TRBD1 (5 bases). Germline loops: CDR1 DFQATT, CDR2 SNEGSKA (reference sequence). The CDR3 loop spans 11 amino acids. The CDR3, as DNA: TGCACCGAAGGGCAGGGTGTCGAGCAGTACTTC. Translation: CTEGQGVEQYF.

The CDR3 is CASSLLSSGTYNEQFF. The DNA of the CDR3 is TGTGCCAGCAGTTTATTGTCTAGCGGGACGTACAATGAGCAGTTCTTC. The chain links TRBV28 to TRBJ2-1, with 9 bases aligning to TRBD2. There are 16 residues in the CDR3. Germline V CDR1 and CDR2: MDHEN, SYDVKM. Losses at the gene ends were 1 base for V and 4 bases for J; bases not matched to a gene: 5.

The chain recombines TRBV5-1 with TRBJ1-1; no clear D. Germline CDR1 SGHRS, CDR2 YFSETQ. V lost 0 bases to trimming and J lost 7 bases, with 4 bases between them. This CDR3 comprises 11 residues. This CDR3 reads CASSLEHEAFF. Here the CDR3 DNA reads TGCGCCAGCAGCTTGGAGCATGAAGCTTTCTTT. The full variable domain, with the rest looked up from reference TRBV5-1 and TRBJ1-1, is KAGVTQTPRYLIKTRGQQVTLSCSPISGHRSVSWYQQTPGQGLQFLFEYFSETQRNKGNFPGRFSGRQFSNSRSEMNVSTLELGDSALYLCASSLEHEAFFGQGTRLTVV.

This chain links TRBV11-2 with TRBJ2-1; the match to TRBD2 covers 10 bases. Germline values: CDR1 SGHAT, CDR2 FQNNGV. The length of the CDR3 is 13 residues. J was trimmed by 10 bases and V by 7 bases; bases with no gene match: 7. The CDR3 loop reads CASTPGLADEQFF. CDR3 DNA sequence: TGTGCCAGCACTCCCGGACTAGCGGACGAGCAGTTCTTC.

In DNA, the CDR3 is TGTGCCAGCAGGAGGACCGGGACTACACGCATAGAGACCCAGTACTTC. As protein: CASRRTGTTRIETQYF. The chain is built from TRBV27 and TRBJ2-5; 7 bases agree with TRBD2. There are 16 residues in the CDR3. Germline V gene data show CDR1 as MNHEY and CDR2 as SMNVEV (reference sequence). V was pared by 6 bases and J by 4 bases, with 14 bases of the junction left unmatched.

This sequence joins TRBV2 and TRBJ2-2; 7 nucleotides line up with TRBD1. Germline CDR1 reads SNHLY; CDR2 reads FYNNEI. This CDR3 has 14 amino acids. Trimming took 7 bases from V and 5 from J; bases not matched to a gene: 7. This CDR3 is CASITDRATGELFF. The CDR3 nucleotides read TGTGCCAGCATTACAGACAGGGCAACCGGGGAGCTGTTTTTT.

The chain employs TRBV7-9 and TRBJ2-3, with 12 bases aligning to TRBD2. Trimming cost V 6 bases and J 5 bases; bases outside gene matches: 6. The CDR3 spans 15 residues. Germline CDR1 SEHNR, CDR2 FQNEAQ (reference sequence). The DNA of the CDR3 is TGTGCCAGCAGACGGACTAGCGGGAACCTAGATACGCAGTATTTT. Translated, it gives CASRRTSGNLDTQYF. The whole variable domain, remainder taken from reference TRBV7-9 and TRBJ2-3, is DTGVSQNPRHKITKRGQNVTFRCDPISEHNRLYWYRQTLGQGPEFLTYFQNEAQLEKSRLLSDRFSAERPKGSFSTLEIQRTEQGDSAMYLCASRRTSGNLDTQYFGPGTRLTVL.

The chain couples TRBV2 to TRBJ2-1, with D possibly matching TRBD2 (10 bases). This CDR3 is 14 amino acids long. Between the trimmed V and J ends, which lost 8 bases and 15 bases, there was a span of 26 bases. Germline CDR1 SNHLY, CDR2 FYNNEI. The CDR3 is CASGQGISGRVPFF. The CDR3 DNA reads TGTGCCAGCGGACAGGGGATAAGCGGGAGGGTTCCGTTCTTC.

This chain joins TRBV4-3 and TRBJ2-1; tentative D call: TRBD2 (5 bases). CDR1 is LGHNA and CDR2 is YSLEER in the germline V gene. V was pared by 2 bases and J by 0 bases, with 17 bases between. The length of the CDR3 is 18 residues. The CDR3 DNA is TGCGCCAGCAGCCAATCGCCCGGGATGGGAAGCTCCTACAATGAGCAGTTCTTC. Residues: CASSQSPGMGSSYNEQFF.

The CDR3 nucleotides read TGTGCCAGCTCACCACAGGACAGGGGCCAGACCCAGTACTTC. Translation: CASSPQDRGQTQYF. The chain links TRBV18 to TRBJ2-5; 9 nucleotides align to TRBD1. This CDR3 is 14 amino acids long. Germline trimming cut 1 base from V and 6 bases from J; bases unmatched to any gene: 3. Germline lookup yields CDR1 KGHSH and CDR2 LQKENI.

This chain links TRBV28 with TRBJ2-7; D might be TRBD2 (6 bases). The V gene lost 3 bases and the J gene lost 3 bases, with 12 bases spanning the gap. This CDR3 has 14 amino acids. Germline CDR1 is MDHEN and CDR2 is SYDVKM. The CDR3 protein is CASSLGRDNYEQYF. The DNA for the CDR3 is TGTGCCAGCAGTTTGGGGCGGGATAACTACGAGCAGTACTTC.

This chain links TRBV30 with TRBJ2-5; D may be TRBD2 (5 bases). The V end was cut by 4 bases, the J end by 4 bases, with 13 bases between. CDR3 length equals 13 residues. CDR1 GTSNPN and CDR2 SVGIG come from the germline V gene (reference sequence). CDR3 coding DNA: TGTGCCTGGAAATTGGCGGGTGGAGAGACCCAGTACTTC. This encodes CAWKLAGGETQYF.

This clone was seen only once. The rearrangement links TRBV9 to TRBJ1-3; no clear D. With 0 bases removed from V and 0 bases from J, the gap between germline ends came to 10 bases. Germline assignment: CDR1 SGDLS and CDR2 YYNGEE. This CDR3 is 16 amino acids long. The CDR3 reads CASSVVENRSGNTIYF. The CDR3 region has the DNA TGTGCCAGCAGCGTAGTAGAGAACCGCTCTGGAAACACCATATATTTT.

This chain connects TRBV7-2 to TRBJ1-6; D uncertain. CDR1 and CDR2 from the germline V gene are SGHTA and FQGNSA. V lost 4 bases, J lost 4 bases, and 11 bases lay in between. The CDR3 contains 15 residues. The CDR3 spells CASSYQERYNSPLHF. The CDR3 coding sequence is TGTGCCAGCAGCTACCAAGAGCGGTATAATTCACCCCTCCACTTT.

The chain recombines TRBV28 with TRBJ1-5, with TRBD1 matching 9 bases. The CDR3 runs to 14 residues. Germline V gene lookup returns CDR1 MDHEN and CDR2 SYDVKM. J lost 7 bases, V lost 3 bases, and 4 bases had no gene match. The CDR3, as DNA: TGTGCCAGCAGTTTTGGACAGGGGAGACAGCCCCAGCATTTT. It is translated as CASSFGQGRQPQHF.

The chain carries TRBV19 and TRBJ2-7; TRBD2 matches 8 bases. The V gene end was trimmed by 2 bases and the J gene end by 3 bases; junction bases not matched to a gene: 6. The CDR3 consists of 15 residues. Germline CDR1 LNHDA, CDR2 SQIVND (reference sequence). The chain's CDR3 is CASSIQAGVVYEQYF. CDR3 bases: TGTGCCAGTAGTATACAAGCGGGAGTGGTCTACGAGCAGTACTTC.

This clone appeared once. The chain couples TRBV18 to TRBJ2-3, with 7 bases that match TRBD2. The CDR3 covers 16 residues. CDR1 is KGHSH, CDR2 LQKENI, per germline. The V gene end was trimmed by 5 bases and the J gene end by 0 bases; junction bases not matched to a gene: 8. The CDR3: CASSNLAEPSTDTQYF. CDR3 nucleotides: TGTGCCAGCTCAAACCTAGCGGAACCTAGCACAGATACGCAGTATTTT. Looking up the rest from reference TRBV18 and TRBJ2-3 gives the full variable domain: NAGVMQNPRHLVRRRGQEARLRCSPMKGHSHVYWYRQLPEEGLKFMVYLQKENIIDESGMPKERFSAEFPKEGPSILRIQQVVRGDSAAYFCASSNLAEPSTDTQYFGPGTRLTVL.

The V gene is TRBV6-5, the J gene TRBJ2-7; 7 nucleotides line up with TRBD2. Germline CDR1 and CDR2: MNHEY and SVGAGI. Losses at the gene ends were 2 bases for V and 0 bases for J; bases not matched to a gene: 1. The CDR3 length is 14 residues. The CDR3, as DNA: TGTGCCAGCAGTTACCTAGCGGCCTCCTACGAGCAGTACTTC. Its translation is CASSYLAASYEQYF.

The chain links TRBV13 to TRBJ1-4; 9 nucleotides line up with TRBD1. V dropped 0 bases and J dropped 3; count of bases not matched to a gene: 2. The germline V gene encodes CDR1 PRHDT and CDR2 FYEKMQ (reference sequence). This CDR3 region has 16 residues. This chain's CDR3 is CASSLGGTGSNEKLFF. CDR3 DNA: TGTGCCAGCAGCTTAGGTGGGACAGGGTCTAATGAAAAACTGTTTTTT.

This clone was recorded once. The CDR3 protein is CASTLWTGKGKNTEAFF. CDR3 DNA: TGTGCCAGCACCTTATGGACAGGGAAGGGTAAGAACACTGAAGCTTTCTTT. The V and J genes are TRBV19 and TRBJ1-1, with 8 bases lining up with TRBD1. The CDR3 is 17 residues long. The germline CDR1 and CDR2 sequences are LNHDA and SQIVND (reference sequence). Trimming removed 9 bases from V and 1 base from J; junction bases left unmatched: 16.

This clone was recorded only once. This chain connects TRBV11-2 to TRBJ1-4, with TRBD1 identical over 9 bases. The CDR3 loop spans 15 amino acids. Per the germline V gene, CDR1 is SGHAT and CDR2 is FQNNGV. The J segment lost 7 bases and the V segment lost 6 bases, leaving 9 bases of the junction unmatched. CDR3 region: CASRAGQGLVEKLFF. For the CDR3, the DNA is TGTGCCAGCAGGGCGGGACAGGGATTGGTTGAAAAACTGTTTTTT.

The rearrangement joins TRBV28 to TRBJ1-5; D unclear. Germline lookup yields CDR1 MDHEN and CDR2 SYDVKM. CDR3 length: 15 amino acids. The germline V and J ends were trimmed by 3 bases and 4 bases, with 13 bases remaining between them. The DNA for the CDR3 is TGTGCCAGCAGTTTCTCGCCCCCGGGGAATCAGCCCCAGCATTTT. This sequence encodes CASSFSPPGNQPQHF. The complete variable domain, with remaining parts taken from reference TRBV28 and TRBJ1-5, reads DVKVTQSSRYLVKRTGEKVFLECVQDMDHENMFWYRQDPGLGLRLIYFSYDVKMKEKGDIPEGYSVSREKKERFSLILESASTNQTSMYLCASSFSPPGNQPQHFGDGTRLSIL.

The genes are TRBV9 and TRBJ1-2; 9 bases line up with TRBD1. The CDR3 sequence is 15 residues long. V trimming: 4 bases; J trimming: 3 bases; junction bases outside the gene matches: 7. The germline V gene has CDR1 SGDLS and CDR2 YYNGEE. In DNA, the CDR3 is TGTGCCAGCAGCTTAACAGGGGGCTCGGACTATGGCTACACCTTC. This codes for CASSLTGGSDYGYTF.